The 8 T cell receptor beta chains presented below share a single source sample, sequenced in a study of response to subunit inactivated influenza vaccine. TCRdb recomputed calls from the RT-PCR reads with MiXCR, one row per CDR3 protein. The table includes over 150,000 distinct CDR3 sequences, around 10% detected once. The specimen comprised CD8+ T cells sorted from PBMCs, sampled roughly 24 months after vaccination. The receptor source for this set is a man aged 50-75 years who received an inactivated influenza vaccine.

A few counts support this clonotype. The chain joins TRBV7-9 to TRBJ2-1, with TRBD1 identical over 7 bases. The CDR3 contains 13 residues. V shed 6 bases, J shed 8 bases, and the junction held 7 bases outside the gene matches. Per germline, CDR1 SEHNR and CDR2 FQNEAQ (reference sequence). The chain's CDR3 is CASSFDRVHEQFF. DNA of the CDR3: TGTGCCAGCAGTTTTGACAGGGTTCATGAGCAGTTCTTC.

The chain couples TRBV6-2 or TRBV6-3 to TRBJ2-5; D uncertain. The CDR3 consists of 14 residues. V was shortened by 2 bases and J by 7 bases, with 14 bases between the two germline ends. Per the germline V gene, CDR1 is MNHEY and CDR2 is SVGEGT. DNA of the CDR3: TGTGCCAGCAGTTACGGGCTTTCAATCTCGACCCAGTACTTC. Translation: CASSYGLSISTQYF.

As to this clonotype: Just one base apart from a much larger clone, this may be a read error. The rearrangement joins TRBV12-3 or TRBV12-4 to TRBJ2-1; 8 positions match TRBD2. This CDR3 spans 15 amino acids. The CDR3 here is CAISSDSGVHNEQFF. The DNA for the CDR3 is TGTGCCATCAGTTCCGATAGCGGGGTGCACAATGAGCAGTTCTTC.

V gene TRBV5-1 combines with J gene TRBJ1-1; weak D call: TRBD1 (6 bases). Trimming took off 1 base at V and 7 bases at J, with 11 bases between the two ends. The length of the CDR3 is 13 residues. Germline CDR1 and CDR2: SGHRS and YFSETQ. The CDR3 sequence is CASSLRDTSEAFF. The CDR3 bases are TGCGCCAGCAGCTTGCGGGACACCAGTGAAGCTTTCTTT.

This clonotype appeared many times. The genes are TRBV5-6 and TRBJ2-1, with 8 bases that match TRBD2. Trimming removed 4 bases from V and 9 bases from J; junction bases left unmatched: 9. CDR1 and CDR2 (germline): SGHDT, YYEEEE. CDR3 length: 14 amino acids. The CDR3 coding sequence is TGTGCCAGCAGCCCCACCGGACTAGCACTTGAGCAGTTCTTC. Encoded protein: CASSPTGLALEQFF.

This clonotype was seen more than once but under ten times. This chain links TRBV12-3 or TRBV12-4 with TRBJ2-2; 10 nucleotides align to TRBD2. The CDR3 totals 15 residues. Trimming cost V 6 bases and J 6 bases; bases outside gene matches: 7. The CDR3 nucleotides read TGTGCCAGCAGCGAAACCGGGACTAGCGCCGGGGAGCTGTTTTTT. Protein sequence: CASSETGTSAGELFF.

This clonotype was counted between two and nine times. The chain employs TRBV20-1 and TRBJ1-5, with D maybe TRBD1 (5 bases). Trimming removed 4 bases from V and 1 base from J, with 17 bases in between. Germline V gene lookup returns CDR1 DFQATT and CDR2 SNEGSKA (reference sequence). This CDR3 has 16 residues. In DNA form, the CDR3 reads TGCAGTGCTATCAGGGATGGCAGCGAAAGCAATCAGCCCCAGCATTTT. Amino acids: CSAIRDGSESNQPQHF.

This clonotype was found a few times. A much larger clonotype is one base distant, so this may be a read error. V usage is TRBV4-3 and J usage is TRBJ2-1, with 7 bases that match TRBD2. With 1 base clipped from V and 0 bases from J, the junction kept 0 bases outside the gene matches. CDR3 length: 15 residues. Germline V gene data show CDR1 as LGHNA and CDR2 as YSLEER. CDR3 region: CASSQGLASYNEQFF. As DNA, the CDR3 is TGCGCCAGCAGCCAAGGACTAGCCTCCTACAATGAGCAGTTCTTC.